This is a list of T cell receptor beta chains from one sample in a study of type 1 regulatory T cells. TCRdb itself ran the reads through MiXCR, one entry per CDR3 protein. The top ten hold about 2.7% of the sample, which has about 18,000 distinct CDR3 sequences, around 9.6% seen once. The sample taken for sequencing was CD4+ T cells, either the whole sample or a sorted fraction (not recorded which). All receptors derive from a human donor in good health. Each CDR3 is given with its conserved first and last residue. The D gene is left open where the match is weak. Size is omitted from some rows. Given values are once, few, many or a class for expanded clones.

v_gene	len	d_gene	abundance	j_gene	CDR3nt	CDR3aa
TRBV9	15	.	medium-sized	TRBJ2-3	TGTGCCAGCAGCGTAAGGTCAGGGTCCACAGATACGCAGTATTTT	CASSVRSGSTDTQYF
TRBV24-1	16	.	many	TRBJ1-2	TGTGCCACCAGTGATCCAATGGATGGCGGCTTAGCGGGCTACACCTTC	CATSDPMDGGLAGYTF
TRBV19	13	.	.	TRBJ2-3	TGTGCCAGTAGTATCAGGTATACAGATACGCAGTATTTT	CASSIRYTDTQYF
TRBV12-3/TRBV12-4	13	TRBD2	few	TRBJ2-1	TGTGCCAGCAGTCCCGGGAGGGTTGGGGAGCAGTTCTTC	CASSPGRVGEQFF
TRBV10-3	14	.	few	TRBJ2-7	TGTGCCATCAGCCCCGACAGTGCTTCCTACGAGCAGTACTTC	CAISPDSASYEQYF
TRBV13	11	.	.	TRBJ2-7	TGTGCCAGCAGCTCCCGCTACGAGCAGTACTTC	CASSSRYEQYF
TRBV20-1	12	.	.	TRBJ1-1	TGCAGTGCTAGAGGGTCACAAAGTGAAGCTTTCTTT	CSARGSQSEAFF
TRBV20-1	12	.	few	TRBJ2-1	TGCAGTGCTAGAGAGGGGTTCAGGGAGCAGTTCTTC	CSAREGFREQFF
TRBV29-1	12	.	many	TRBJ1-2	TGCAGCGCGGTAGGTGGGACGGACGGCTACACCTTC	CSAVGGTDGYTF
TRBV7-9	15	.	many	TRBJ2-1	TGTGCCAGCAGCTTCGGCGACGGTGCCTACAATGAGCAGTTCTTC	CASSFGDGAYNEQFF
TRBV6-5	15	TRBD2	many	TRBJ2-1	TGTGCCAGCACCCGATCTGGGACTACCCGGGGGGAGCAGTTCTTC	CASTRSGTTRGEQFF
TRBV29-1	12	.	.	TRBJ2-7	TGCAGCGTTGAGGTATCCGCCTACGAGCAGTACTTC	CSVEVSAYEQYF
TRBV29-1	12	.	few	TRBJ2-5	TGCAGCGTTGCGTATCTGGGAGAGACCCAGTACTTC	CSVAYLGETQYF
TRBV7-3	14	.	.	TRBJ1-2	TGTGCCAGCAGCTTAACGGGGGCCGAGGGTGGCTACACCTTC	CASSLTGAEGGYTF
TRBV5-1	14	TRBD1	many	TRBJ1-1	TGCGCCAGCAGCGGGGGACAGGAGGGTACTGAAGCTTTCTTT	CASSGGQEGTEAFF
TRBV5-1	13	TRBD2	few	TRBJ2-3	TGCGCCAGCAGCTTGGAGGGAGGGGATACGCAGTATTTT	CASSLEGGDTQYF
TRBV2	13	.	.	TRBJ1-6	TGTGCCAGCAGTGACAGGTTGGAATCACCCCTCCACTTT	CASSDRLESPLHF
TRBV29-1	14	TRBD1	many	TRBJ2-1	TGCAGCGCGCACAGGGGTGGGGGTTACAATGAGCAGTTCTTC	CSAHRGGGYNEQFF
TRBV29-1	15	TRBD2	many	TRBJ2-3	TGCAGCGTTGAAGGACTAGCGGGAGGGAGGGATACGCAGTATTTT	CSVEGLAGGRDTQYF
TRBV29-1	11	.	medium-sized	TRBJ1-1	TGCAGCGTTGTCGTGACGCCTGAAGCTTTCTTT	CSVVVTPEAFF
TRBV20-1	12	TRBD2	many	TRBJ2-3	TGCAGTGCTAATCTAGCGGGAGATACGCAGTATTTT	CSANLAGDTQYF
TRBV30	16	TRBD2	few	TRBJ2-1	TGTGCCTGGGGAACCGGGACTAGCGGGAGGGCCGATGAGCAGTTCTTC	CAWGTGTSGRADEQFF
TRBV7-2	16	.	few	TRBJ2-2	TGTGCCAGCAGCTTAGCGCAGTCGGGGGTTGACGGGGAGCTGTTTTTT	CASSLAQSGVDGELFF
TRBV29-1	11	TRBD2	many	TRBJ2-7	TGCAGCGTTGGGGACTACTACGAGCAGTACTTC	CSVGDYYEQYF
TRBV4-3	15	TRBD1	few	TRBJ2-2	TGCGCCAGTCAGCCCGGGACAGCGAACACCGGGGAGCTGTTTTTT	CASQPGTANTGELFF
TRBV20-1	18	TRBD1	many	TRBJ1-5	TGCAGTGCTAGTCCACCCGAGACAGGGGCCGGGGTTCGTCAGCCCCAGCATTTT	CSASPPETGAGVRQPQHF
TRBV6-6	12	.	many	TRBJ1-1	TGTGCCAGCAGTTATCTCGGCACTGAAGCTTTCTTT	CASSYLGTEAFF
TRBV10-3	14	.	medium-sized	TRBJ1-2	TGTGCCATCAGTGAGTCTGGGGCCGGCTATGGCTACACCTTC	CAISESGAGYGYTF
TRBV6-2/TRBV6-3	18	TRBD1	medium-sized	TRBJ2-7	TGTGCCAGCAGCCCCCGGGACAGGCTAATAAGGGCGGCCCACGAGCAGTACTTC	CASSPRDRLIRAAHEQYF
TRBV5-1	16	TRBD2	many	TRBJ2-1	TGCGCCAGCAGCCCGACTAGCGGGGGCCCATACAATGAGCAGTTCTTC	CASSPTSGGPYNEQFF
TRBV7-2	14	.	few	TRBJ2-1	TGTGCCAGCAGCTTAGAAATTGGTGGGTATGAGCAGTTCTTC	CASSLEIGGYEQFF
TRBV2	15	.	many	TRBJ2-2	TGTGCCAGCAGTGAATGGGGCGGAAACACCGGGGAGCTGTTTTTT	CASSEWGGNTGELFF
TRBV12-3/TRBV12-4	11	.	few	TRBJ2-1	TGTGCCAGCAGCCAGACCAATGAGCAGTTCTTC	CASSQTNEQFF
TRBV5-6	14	.	many	TRBJ2-6	TGTGCCAGCAGCGCTCCCTCTGGGGCCAACGTCCTGACTTTC	CASSAPSGANVLTF
TRBV5-6	13	.	few	TRBJ2-1	TGTGCCAGCAGCTTGCCGAGAAACAATGAGCAGTTCTTC	CASSLPRNNEQFF
TRBV27	16	TRBD2	medium-sized	TRBJ2-2	TGTGCCAGCAGTCTAGCGGGAGTACAGAACACCGGGGAGCTGTTTTTT	CASSLAGVQNTGELFF
TRBV15	15	.	many	TRBJ2-1	TGTGCCACCAGCAGAGGAGATGGGAGCGACAATGAGCAGTTCTTC	CATSRGDGSDNEQFF
TRBV7-2	15	TRBD2	many	TRBJ2-5	TGTGCCAGCAGCTCTACTAGCGGGAGCTGGGAGACCCAGTACTTC	CASSSTSGSWETQYF
TRBV29-1	14	TRBD2	many	TRBJ2-3	TGCAGCGCTGCCGGGACTAGCGGCACAGATACGCAGTATTTT	CSAAGTSGTDTQYF